The 25 T cell receptor beta chains listed next were all sequenced from one sample in a study of cytomegalovirus exposure and HLA in healthy donors. Measured with immunoSEQ multiplex PCR; TCRdb has only the in-frame clones, and not every one. The data contain about 140,000 clones, 84% of them seen just once; the ten biggest clones take up about 1.5%. Sequenced: PBMCs. These receptors were collected from a woman aged 30 to 39 in good health and CMV-seronegative.

This clone was counted a single time. This rearrangement joins TRBV19 to TRBJ2-7, with D possibly matching TRBD1 (5 bases). This CDR3 has 12 residues. The germline V gene encodes CDR1 LNHDA and CDR2 SQIVND (reference sequence). The V end lost 6 bases, the J end lost 7 bases, and 13 bases lay between the germline ends. Here the CDR3 reads CASSQWGGEQYF. In nucleotides, the CDR3 is TGTGCCAGTAGCCAATGGGGCGGTGAGCAGTACTTC.

The sample holds one count of this clone. Here the CDR3 reads CSVGGGYPTKEQYF. CDR3 in DNA: TGCAGCGTTGGGGGGGGGTACCCAACGAAAGAGCAGTACTTC. This rearrangement joins TRBV29-1 to TRBJ2-7; 7 bases agree with TRBD2. Germline V gene lookup returns CDR1 SQVTM and CDR2 ANQGSEA. V lost 4 bases and J lost 7; bases outside the gene matches: 13. The CDR3 is 14 residues long.

This clone appeared a few times. The chain uses TRBV7-8 and TRBJ1-6; 9 nucleotides match TRBD1. V gave up 5 bases and J gave up 10 bases; unmatched junction bases: 12. Germline CDR1 reads SGHVS; CDR2 reads FQNEAQ. The CDR3 spans 16 residues. For the CDR3, the DNA is TGTGCCAGCAGCCGCGGTGCGACAGGGGGAAGATCACCCCTCCACTTT. It translates to CASSRGATGGRSPLHF.

The CDR3 coding sequence is TGTGCCAGCAGCTTGGGGCAGGGACTCTCCTACGAGCAGTACTTC. The encoded protein is CASSLGQGLSYEQYF. This rearrangement joins TRBV7-9 to TRBJ2-7, with a weak D call TRBD2 (6 bases). V was pared by 3 bases and J by 0 bases, with 12 bases between. CDR1 and CDR2 (germline): SEHNR, FQNEAQ (reference sequence). The CDR3 runs 15 residues.

This clone was detected only a few times. The chain links TRBV19 to TRBJ1-2, with a weak D call TRBD1 (6 bases). The CDR3 covers 15 residues. Germline CDR1 and CDR2: LNHDA and SQIVND (reference sequence). Trimming stripped 0 bases from V and 0 bases from J, with 8 bases between. This chain's CDR3 is CASSIEGGANYGYTF. CDR3 DNA: TGTGCCAGTAGTATAGAAGGGGGAGCTAACTATGGCTACACCTTC. The variable domain in full, with the rest retrieved from reference TRBV19 and TRBJ1-2, is DGGITQSPKYLFRKEGQNVTLSCEQNLNHDAMYWYRQDPGQGLRLIYYSQIVNDFQKGDIAEGYSVSREKKESFPLTVTSAQKNPTAFYLCASSIEGGANYGYTFGSGTRLTVV.

This chain uses TRBV6-5 with TRBJ1-6; 9 bases agree with TRBD1. CDR3 size: 15 residues. Losses at the gene ends were 6 bases for V and 2 bases for J; bases not matched to a gene: 2. Germline CDR1 MNHEY, CDR2 SVGAGI. In DNA form, the CDR3 reads TGTGCCAGCAGGGGACAGGGCACCTATAATTCACCCCTCCACTTT. It translates to CASRGQGTYNSPLHF.

The V and J genes are TRBV27 and TRBJ2-7, with unresolved D. There are 14 residues in the CDR3. Germline CDR1 reads MNHEY; CDR2 reads SMNVEV (reference sequence). V was cut by 3 bases and J by 0 bases, with 9 bases left in between. CDR3 sequence reads: CASSLGRDSYEQYF. CDR3 DNA sequence: TGTGCCAGCAGTTTGGGCAGAGACTCCTACGAGCAGTACTTC.

The chain is built from TRBV5-4 and TRBJ2-7, with 8 nucleotides matching TRBD1. The CDR3 has 15 amino acids. Germline assignment: CDR1 SGHNT and CDR2 YYREEE (reference sequence). V lost 7 bases, J lost 6 bases, and 15 bases stayed unmatched. CDR3 nucleotides: TGTGCCAGCTCCCAGGGGGCAGTAGTTCAGGGCGAGCAGTACTTC. Residues: CASSQGAVVQGEQYF.

The chain combines TRBV5-1 with TRBJ1-4; TRBD1 agrees at 7 bases. The CDR3 totals 14 residues. Germline V gene lookup returns CDR1 SGHRS and CDR2 YFSETQ. V shed 1 base and J 7 bases; nucleotides not matched to a gene: 4. The CDR3 protein is CASSLTAGGEKLFF. The DNA of the CDR3 is TGCGCCAGCAGCTTGACGGCAGGGGGTGAAAAACTGTTTTTT.

This chain joins TRBV2 and TRBJ2-1; 13 positions agree with TRBD2. Unmatched junction bases numbered 7, after V lost 6 bases and J lost 8 bases. Germline values: CDR1 SNHLY, CDR2 FYNNEI. The CDR3 spans 15 residues. The chain's CDR3 is CASSPTSGGVYEQFF. CDR3 nucleotide sequence: TGTGCCAGCAGCCCTACTAGCGGGGGGGTCTATGAGCAGTTCTTC.

This rearrangement joins TRBV5-6 to TRBJ1-2; D ambiguous. The ends were cut back, 5 bases at V and 1 base at J, with 9 bases in the middle. The CDR3 consists of 13 residues. CDR1 is SGHDT, CDR2 YYEEEE, per germline. This CDR3 reads CASSPAGNYGYTF. The CDR3 nucleotides are TGTGCCAGCAGTCCAGCGGGTAACTATGGCTACACCTTC.

The V and J genes are TRBV5-1 and TRBJ2-3; 7 bases are a match to TRBD1. From germline, CDR1 is SGHRS and CDR2 YFSETQ. This CDR3 region has 13 residues. V lost 1 base and J lost 11; bases outside the gene matches: 7. The DNA for the CDR3 is TGCGCCAGCAGCTTGATGCGGCAGGGGGAGCAGTATTTT. This encodes CASSLMRQGEQYF.

V gene TRBV19 combines with J gene TRBJ1-2; D uncertain. The CDR3 is 13 residues long. Per germline, CDR1 LNHDA and CDR2 SQIVND (reference sequence). V was pared by 10 bases and J by 1 base, with 13 bases between. Here the CDR3 DNA reads TGTGCCACCCTCGACACACTTAACTATGGCTACACCTTC. Translated: CATLDTLNYGYTF.

The V and J genes are TRBV9 and TRBJ2-7, with a possible D match to TRBD2 (6 bases). This CDR3 has 15 amino acids. The V end lost 3 bases, the J end lost 5 bases, and 18 bases lay between the germline ends. The germline gives CDR1 SGDLS, CDR2 YYNGEE. For the CDR3, the DNA is TGTGCCAGCAGCGGACGGGACTCTTACCTCCACGAGCAGTACTTC. Translating it yields CASSGRDSYLHEQYF.

V gene TRBV28 combines with J gene TRBJ1-1; TRBD1 aligns across 8 bases. Losses at the gene ends were 1 base for V and 1 base for J; bases not matched to a gene: 2. This CDR3 region has 15 residues. Germline values: CDR1 MDHEN, CDR2 SYDVKM. The CDR3 nucleotides are TGTGCCAGCAGTTTATTGGACAGGGAGAACACTGAAGCTTTCTTT. Encoded protein: CASSLLDRENTEAFF.

This chain joins TRBV6-5 and TRBJ1-1; D unclear. The CDR3 sequence is 13 residues long. Trimming took 10 bases from V and 5 from J, leaving 17 bases between them. Looked up from germline, CDR1 is MNHEY and CDR2 is SVGAGI. The CDR3 loop is CATESGSGTEAFF. The CDR3 nucleotides are TGTGCCACCGAAAGCGGGTCGGGGACTGAAGCTTTCTTT.

The chain uses TRBV2 and TRBJ1-5, with 10 nucleotides matching TRBD1. Germline CDR1 is SNHLY and CDR2 is FYNNEI. This CDR3 is 15 amino acids long. Losses at the gene ends were 7 bases for V and 3 bases for J; bases not matched to a gene: 6. The CDR3 DNA follows: TGTGCCAGCAACTCCGGGACAGGGGACAATCAGCCCCAGCATTTT. It is translated as CASNSGTGDNQPQHF.

The chain is built from TRBV5-4 and TRBJ1-3, with D possibly being TRBD1 (5 bases). This CDR3 region has 15 residues. CDR1 is SGHNT, CDR2 YYREEE, per germline (reference sequence). The V gene lost 0 bases and the J gene lost 7 bases, with 14 bases spanning the gap. Here the CDR3 DNA reads TGTGCCAGCAGCTTGGACAGGCCTCCCCCCAACACCATATATTTT. Its protein product is CASSLDRPPPNTIYF.

The J gene is TRBJ2-3, the V gene TRBV28; 11 nucleotides line up with TRBD2. The V segment lost 4 bases and the J segment 5 bases; nucleotides outside the gene matches: 5. This CDR3 comprises 15 residues. Germline assignment: CDR1 MDHEN and CDR2 SYDVKM. The CDR3 here is CASSYSGGAGDTQYF. For the CDR3, the DNA is TGTGCCAGCAGTTATAGCGGGGGGGCAGGAGATACGCAGTATTTT. Complete variable domain (other parts from reference TRBV28 and TRBJ2-3): DVKVTQSSRYLVKRTGEKVFLECVQDMDHENMFWYRQDPGLGLRLIYFSYDVKMKEKGDIPEGYSVSREKKERFSLILESASTNQTSMYLCASSYSGGAGDTQYFGPGTRLTVL.

The V call is TRBV19, the J call TRBJ1-5; tentative D call: TRBD1 (6 bases). Germline lookup yields CDR1 LNHDA and CDR2 SQIVND (reference sequence). Deletions cut 3 bases from V and 5 bases from J, with 20 bases between. CDR3 length: 17 amino acids. The CDR3 spells CASSIAGARRSYQPQHF. In DNA form, the CDR3 reads TGTGCCAGTAGTATTGCGGGGGCGCGAAGATCCTATCAGCCCCAGCATTTT.

This chain connects TRBV10-3 to TRBJ2-3, with D maybe TRBD2 (6 bases). V shed 6 bases and J shed 1 base, with 11 bases lying between them. The CDR3 has 14 amino acids. Germline assignment: CDR1 ENHRY and CDR2 SYGVKD. The CDR3 DNA reads TGTGCCATCAGACGGGAGATAGGCACAGATACGCAGTATTTT. Amino acids: CAIRREIGTDTQYF.

J is TRBJ2-7 and V is TRBV7-2, with 8 positions matching TRBD2. CDR1 and CDR2 from the germline V gene are SGHTA and FQGNSA. The CDR3 contains 14 residues. The V gene end was trimmed by 5 bases and the J gene end by 2 bases; junction bases not matched to a gene: 5. The CDR3 loop reads CASSHSGATYEQYF. The DNA of the CDR3 is TGTGCCAGCAGCCATAGCGGGGCTACCTACGAGCAGTACTTC.

V usage is TRBV7-8 and J usage is TRBJ1-1, with D uncertain. The CDR3 consists of 17 residues. Germline lookup yields CDR1 SGHVS and CDR2 FQNEAQ. V shed 5 bases and J shed 1 base, with 20 bases lying between them. In DNA, the CDR3 is TGTGCCAGCAGCCTAGATAGCGGGTTTATGCCGAACACTGAAGCTTTCTTT. Amino acids: CASSLDSGFMPNTEAFF.

V is TRBV2 and J is TRBJ1-5, with D maybe TRBD1 (6 bases). CDR3 size: 14 residues. The ends were cut back, 5 bases at V and 2 bases at J, with 10 bases in the middle. CDR1 is SNHLY and CDR2 is FYNNEI in the germline V gene. CDR3 loop: CASSQGFGNQPQHF. The CDR3, as DNA: TGTGCCAGCAGTCAGGGGTTTGGCAATCAGCCCCAGCATTTT.

This clone has only a few counts. One junction end does not reproduce the germline sequence, and a read error may be involved. This chain uses TRBV15 with TRBJ2-7; 7 bases map to TRBD2. Per germline, CDR1 LNHNV and CDR2 YYDKDF (reference sequence). CDR3 size: 14 residues. Here the CDR3 reads CATSTPGLSSEQYF. CDR3 in DNA: TGTGCCACCAGCACACCGGGACTATCCTCCGAGCAGTACTTC. Based on the CDR3 plus reference TRBV15 and TRBJ2-7, the full variable domain is DAMVIQNPRYQVTQFGKPVTLSCSQTLNHNVMYWYQQKSSQAPKLLFHYYDKDFNNEADTPDNFQSRRPNTSFCFLDIRSPGLGDTAMYLCATSTPGLSSEQYFGPGTRLTVT.